Included here is one TCR beta chain sequence, with context. Its antigen is unidentified. Germline lookup yields CDR1 KGHSH and CDR2 LQKENI. There are 16 residues in the CDR3. The V segment lost 6 bases and the J segment 4 bases; nucleotides outside the gene matches: 11. This PCR relied on a set of 60 Vbeta primers and 13 Jbeta primers. This table comes from immunoSEQ multiplex PCR, and its TCRdb copy is limited to in-frame clones, with some not included. Altogether 150,000 to 180,000 clones are present, about 80% being singletons, with the ten largest covering 9.5% to 15%. The source of the sample is a study of cytomegalovirus exposure and HLA in healthy donors. Findings and caveats of the study: Later analysis showed TCR association rates varying by HLA locus, highest for DRB1 and lowest for HLA-C. Further analysis, carried out later, found HLA-associated TCR beta chains more clonally expanded than equally common other chains.

The J gene is TRBJ2-2, the V gene TRBV18; 7 bases are shared with TRBD1. The sequence was collected from a man aged 30 to 45 in good health and CMV-seropositive. Sequencing was carried out using PBMCs. The CDR3 sequence: CASSPDGTDGTGELFF. The CDR3, as DNA: TGTGCCAGCTCCCCGGACGGGACAGATGGCACCGGGGAGCTGTTTTTT.